The clone carrying this T cell receptor (beta chain) was picked up a small number of times. Its target is unknown. Germline V CDR1 and CDR2: MNHEY, SMNVEV (reference sequence). The CDR3 is 15 amino acids. Trimming stripped 6 bases from V and 3 bases from J, with 12 bases between. Roughly 33,000 T cell genomes, or about 0.2 ug DNA, went into the sorted-subset replicate PCRs. Original methodology: ImmunoSEQ only sent back junction sequences with no quality scores, so filtering was done differently. Only in-frame clones appear in the TCRdb table, and some are missing; sequencing was by immunoSEQ multiplex PCR. V and J calls plus clone size are reproduced from that table; the DNA served to infer D and trimming. Of roughly 2 million clones in the sample, nearly 97% were seen once. The entry originates in a study of shared clonotypes between healthy human individuals. Study-wide results and caveats: A reduction in generation probabilities was seen for non-shared clonotypes relative to those shared by all four donors.

Those who donated, Caucasian adults without exception, all lived in Nashville, Tennessee. The receptor's source is a man aged 18-30 years in good health. Sequenced: naive CD4+ T cells sorted from blood. Subset specified: CD45RA+ positively selected. The rearrangement links TRBV27 to TRBJ2-6, with a tentative D call TRBD2 (6 bases). CDR3 loop: CASRGGGVGANVLTF. The DNA for the CDR3 is TGTGCCAGCAGGGGGGGTGGGGTTGGGGCCAACGTCCTGACTTTC.